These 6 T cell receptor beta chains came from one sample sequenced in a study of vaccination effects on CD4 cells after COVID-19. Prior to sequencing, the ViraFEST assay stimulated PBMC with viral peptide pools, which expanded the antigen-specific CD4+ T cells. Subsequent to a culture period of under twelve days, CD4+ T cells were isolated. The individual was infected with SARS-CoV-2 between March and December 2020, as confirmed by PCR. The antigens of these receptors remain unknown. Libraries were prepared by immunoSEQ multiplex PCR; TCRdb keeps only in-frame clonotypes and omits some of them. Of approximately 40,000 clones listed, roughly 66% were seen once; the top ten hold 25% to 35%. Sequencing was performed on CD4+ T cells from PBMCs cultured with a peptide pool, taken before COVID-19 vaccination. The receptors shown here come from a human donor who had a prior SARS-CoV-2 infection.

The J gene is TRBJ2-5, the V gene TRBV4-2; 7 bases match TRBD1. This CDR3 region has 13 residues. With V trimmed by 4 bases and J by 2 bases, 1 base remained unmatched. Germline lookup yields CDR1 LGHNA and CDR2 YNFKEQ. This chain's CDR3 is CASSRGQQETQYF. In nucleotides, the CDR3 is TGTGCCAGCAGCCGGGGACAGCAAGAGACCCAGTACTTC.

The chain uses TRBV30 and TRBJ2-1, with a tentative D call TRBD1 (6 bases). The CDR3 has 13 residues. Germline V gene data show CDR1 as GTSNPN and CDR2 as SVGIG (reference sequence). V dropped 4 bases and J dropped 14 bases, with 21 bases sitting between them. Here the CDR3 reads CAWILPEGVIKFF. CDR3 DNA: TGTGCCTGGATCCTCCCCGAGGGGGTAATCAAGTTCTTC. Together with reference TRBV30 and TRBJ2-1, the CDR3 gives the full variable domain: SQTIHQWPATLVQPVGSPLSLECTVEGTSNPNLYWYRQAAGRGLQLLFYSVGIGQISSEVPQNLSASRPQDRQFILSSKKLLLSDSGFYLCAWILPEGVIKFFGPGTRLTVL.

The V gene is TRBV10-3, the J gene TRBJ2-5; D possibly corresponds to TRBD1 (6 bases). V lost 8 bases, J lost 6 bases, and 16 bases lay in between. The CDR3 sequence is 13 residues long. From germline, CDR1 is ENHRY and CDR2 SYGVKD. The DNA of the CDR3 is TGTGCCATCGGGGGCGGTAATTTGCAGACCCAGTACTTC. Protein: CAIGGGNLQTQYF.

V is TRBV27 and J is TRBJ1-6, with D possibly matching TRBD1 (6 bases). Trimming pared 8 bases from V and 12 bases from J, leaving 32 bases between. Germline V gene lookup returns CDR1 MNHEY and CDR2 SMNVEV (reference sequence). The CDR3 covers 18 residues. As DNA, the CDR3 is TGTGCCAGCGCATCCCCGGGGCAGGGGCTAATTTCGGGGGGACCCCTCCACTTT. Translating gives CASASPGQGLISGGPLHF.

The CDR3 nucleotides are TGTGCCACCAGCAGAGATCTACGTACTGAGCAGTTCTTC. Translating it yields CATSRDLRTEQFF. The chain links TRBV15 to TRBJ2-1, with D unclear. V lost 0 bases and J lost 9, with 9 bases in between. The CDR3 covers 13 residues. Per germline, CDR1 LNHNV and CDR2 YYDKDF (reference sequence). Complete variable domain (other parts from reference TRBV15 and TRBJ2-1): DAMVIQNPRYQVTQFGKPVTLSCSQTLNHNVMYWYQQKSSQAPKLLFHYYDKDFNNEADTPDNFQSRRPNTSFCFLDIRSPGLGDTAMYLCATSRDLRTEQFFGPGTRLTVL.

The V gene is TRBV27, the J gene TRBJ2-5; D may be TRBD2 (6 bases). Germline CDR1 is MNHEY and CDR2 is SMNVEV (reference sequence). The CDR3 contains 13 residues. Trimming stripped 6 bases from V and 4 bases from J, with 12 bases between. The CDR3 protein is CASRWRGGETQYF. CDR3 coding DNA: TGTGCCAGCAGATGGCGGGGTGGAGAGACCCAGTACTTC.